The TCR beta chain described here comes from a study of shared clonotypes between healthy human individuals. The wider study: Researchers drew samples from two women and a few men aged 18 to 49. Whole-study findings and limits: Around 4.7% of naive CD4 clonotypes were shared across a few donors.

CDR1 SGHRS and CDR2 YFSETQ come from the germline V gene. V lost 1 base, J lost 6 bases, and 8 bases stayed unmatched. The CDR3 consists of 15 residues. Turning to this clone: The antigen is undetermined.

Profiled with immunoSEQ multiplex PCR; TCRdb holds only in-frame clones, not every one. The data hold about 2.5 million clones, with approximately 90% observed a single time. This sequence joins TRBV5-1 and TRBJ2-7, with 9 bases matching TRBD1. This sequence originates from a man between 18 and 35 years old in good health. Some clones in this sample may be carry-over from other donors' samples. The specimen was naive CD4+ T cells from PBMCs. The subset denotes: CD45RA+ positively selected. The CDR3, as DNA: TGCGCCAGCAGCTTGTTACAGGGGGCAGGAGGCGAGCAGTACTTC. It is translated as CASSLLQGAGGEQYF.